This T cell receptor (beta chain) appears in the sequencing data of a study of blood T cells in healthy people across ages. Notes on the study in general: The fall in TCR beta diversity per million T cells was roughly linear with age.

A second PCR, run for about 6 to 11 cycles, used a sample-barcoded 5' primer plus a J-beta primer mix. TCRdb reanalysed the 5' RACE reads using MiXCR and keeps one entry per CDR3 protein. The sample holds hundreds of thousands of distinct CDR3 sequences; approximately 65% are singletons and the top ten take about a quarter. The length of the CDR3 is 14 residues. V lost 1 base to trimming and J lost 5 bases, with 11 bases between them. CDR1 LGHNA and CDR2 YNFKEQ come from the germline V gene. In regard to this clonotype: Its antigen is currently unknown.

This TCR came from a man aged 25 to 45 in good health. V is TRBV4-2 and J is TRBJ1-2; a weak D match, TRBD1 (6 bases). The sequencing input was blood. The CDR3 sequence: CASSQGQAGYGYTF. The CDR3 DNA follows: TGTGCCAGCAGCCAAGGACAGGCAGGTTATGGCTACACCTTC.